The rows below give T cell receptor beta chains drawn from one sample of a study of tumor and adjacent non-tumor tissue in lung cancer. TCRdb passed the multiplex PCR reads through MiXCR, listing each CDR3 protein once. The table shows approximately 75,000 distinct CDR3 sequences, with about three quarters occurring only once. Sequenced input: lung tumor tissue. Receptors originate from a woman between 50 and 59 years old with non-small cell lung cancer. CDR3s include the opening cysteine and the closing phenylalanine or tryptophan. D genes are given only for firm matches. Expanded clones are given a class, and other clones once, few, many or no size at all.

>TRBV29-1|TRBJ2-7|NA|NA
CSVAERRRQYF
TGCAGCGTCGCTGAAAGGAGGAGGCAGTACTTC
>TRBV19|TRBJ2-1|few|NA
CASSIGSLYNEQFF
TGTGCCAGTAGTATTGGTTCCTTGTACAATGAGCAGTTCTTC
>TRBV11-2|TRBJ1-2|NA|NA
CACSSGSYGYTF
TGTGCCTGCAGCTCAGGCTCCTATGGCTACACCTTC
>TRBV12-3/TRBV12-4|TRBJ1-4|NA|NA
CAGSFGGPNEKLFF
TGTGCCGGCAGTTTTGGGGGCCCAAATGAAAAACTGTTTTTT
>TRBV12-3/TRBV12-4|TRBJ2-1|many|NA
CASSLPASLSYNEQFF
TGTGCCAGCAGTTTACCTGCATCATTATCCTACAATGAGCAGTTCTTC
>TRBV4-1|TRBJ2-1|NA|NA
CDISQELGTSYNEQFF
TGCGACATCAGCCAAGAGTTGGGGACCTCCTACAATGAGCAGTTCTTC
>TRBV6-1|TRBJ2-7|NA|TRBD2
CASRPRVAGLYEHYF
TGTGCCAGCCGCCCTAGGGTAGCGGGGTTGTACGAGCACTACTTC
>TRBV11-2|TRBJ1-1|NA|NA
CASSLVSQNTEASF
TGTGCCAGCAGCTTAGTTAGCCAGAACACTGAAGCTTCCTTT
>TRBV11-2|TRBJ2-7|few|NA
CASSLASSDSYEQYF
TGTGCCAGCAGCTTAGCTTCTAGCGACTCCTACGAGCAGTACTTC
>TRBV6-1|TRBJ1-1|many|NA
CASSVRGDDTEAFF
TGTGCCAGCAGTGTCAGGGGCGACGACACTGAAGCTTTCTTT
>TRBV11-2|TRBJ2-1|NA|TRBD2
CAIRPGGLAGVGEQFF
TGTGCCATCAGACCAGGGGGGCTAGCGGGAGTTGGTGAGCAGTTCTTC
>TRBV6-2/TRBV6-3|TRBJ2-3|NA|NA
CASSCSPGDTDTRYF
TGTGCCAGCAGTTGCAGTCCCGGGGACACAGATACGCGGTATTTT
>TRBV20-1|TRBJ2-3|NA|NA
CSTMRDPITDTQYF
TGCAGTACTATGCGGGACCCTATCACAGATACGCAGTATTTT
>TRBV11-2|TRBJ2-7|NA|TRBD1
CASSHGQGEFSYEQCF
TGTGCCAGTAGCCATGGACAGGGAGAGTTCTCCTACGAGCAGTGCTTC
>TRBV12-3/TRBV12-4|TRBJ2-1|NA|NA
CASNIYGGNEQFF
TGTGCCAGCAATATATACGGGGGTAATGAGCAGTTCTTC
>TRBV5-1|TRBJ1-5|NA|NA
CTSSKLPNQPQHF
TGCACCAGCAGCAAACTTCCAAATCAGCCCCAGCATTTT
>TRBV6-5|TRBJ1-1|NA|NA
CASSYSAALNTEALF
TGTGCCAGCAGTTACTCCGCAGCCCTGAATACCGAAGCTCTCTTT
>TRBV6-4|TRBJ2-3|NA|TRBD2
CASGDPTGGADTQYF
TGCGCCAGCGGTGACCCCACGGGAGGAGCAGATACACAGTATTTT
>TRBV6-1|TRBJ2-5|NA|NA
CISGATGDQETQYF
TGTATTAGCGGAGCTACAGGGGATCAAGAGACCCAGTACTTC
>TRBV6-6|TRBJ2-7|NA|NA
CVSSWAQEVYEQYF
TGTGTCAGCAGTTGGGCGCAGGAGGTTTACGAGCAGTACTTC
>TRBV11-2|TRBJ1-1|once|NA
CASNLVGRGSEAFF
TGTGCCAGCAACTTAGTCGGGAGGGGCTCTGAAGCTTTCTTT
>TRBV20-1|TRBJ2-5|NA|NA
CSVPPSYGGGETQYF
TGTAGTGTTCCACCCTCCTACGGAGGGGGCGAGACCCAGTACTTC
>TRBV29-1|TRBJ1-1|NA|NA
CSVVPNTEALF
TGCAGCGTCGTACCTAACACTGAAGCTCTCTTC
>TRBV12-3/TRBV12-4|TRBJ2-5|few|NA
CASNLRRQQETQYF
TGTGCCAGCAATTTGCGGCGGCAGCAAGAGACTCAGTACTTC
>TRBV11-3|TRBJ1-1|NA|NA
CASSLMRDAEAFF
TGTGCGAGCAGCTTAATGAGGGACGCTGAAGCTTTCTTT
>TRBV20-1|TRBJ2-7|NA|NA
CSARDSQYRYEQYF
TGCAGTGCTAGAGATTCACAGTATCGGTACGAGCAGTACTTC
>TRBV5-1|TRBJ2-2|many|NA
CASSLRPLVGELFF
TGCGCCAGCAGCCTCCGACCCTTAGTCGGAGAGCTGTTTTTT
>TRBV2|TRBJ2-1|once|NA
CASSEEQITYNEQFF
TGTGCCAGCAGTGAAGAGCAGATAACCTACAATGAGCAGTTCTTC
>TRBV6-2/TRBV6-3|TRBJ2-3|NA|TRBD1
CARTTRGGWAQYF
TGTGCCAGAACCACCCGAGGGGGCTGGGCCCAGTATTTT
>TRBV6-1|TRBJ2-1|NA|TRBD1
CASKVAGTGVNEQFF
TGTGCCAGCAAGGTAGCAGGGACAGGGGTCAATGAGCAGTTCTTC
>TRBV20-1|TRBJ2-3|once|NA
CSAQKRLGETDTLHF
TGCAGTGCCCAGAAAAGGTTGGGAGAGACAGATACGCTGCATTTT
>TRBV4-1|TRBJ1-2|NA|NA
CASNQEFLDGYTF
TGCGCCAGCAACCAAGAGTTCCTTGATGGCTACACCTTC
>TRBV6-1|TRBJ1-1|NA|NA
CASGYSQGTEAFF
TGTGCCAGCGGGTACAGTCAGGGAACTGAAGCTTTCTTT
>TRBV11-2|TRBJ1-5|NA|NA
CASSLENRGFQPQHF
TGTGCCAGCAGCTTAGAAAACAGAGGTTTCCAGCCCCAGCATTTT
>TRBV29-1|TRBJ1-1|NA|TRBD1
CSVVGGQDNTEASF
TGCAGCGTTGTGGGAGGACAGGACAACACTGAAGCTTCCTTT
>TRBV11-2|TRBJ2-7|once|NA
CANSLSSMKQYF
TGTGCCAACAGCTTAAGCTCTATGAAACAGTACTTC
>TRBV6-5|TRBJ1-6|NA|NA
CVNSYSRRGWENSPLHF
TGTGTCAACAGTTACTCGAGAAGGGGTTGGGAAAATTCACCCCTCCACTTT
>TRBV29-1|TRBJ2-1|NA|NA
CSIEGLLNEQFF
TGCAGCATTGAAGGACTCCTCAATGAGCAGTTCTTC
>TRBV6-1|TRBJ2-7|NA|NA
CASRSRQGLAVVPYEQYF
TGTGCCAGCAGGAGTCGACAGGGTTTAGCGGTAGTCCCCTACGAGCAGTACTTC
>TRBV19|TRBJ1-5|few|NA
CASSMDPRVRPQHF
TGTGCCAGTAGTATGGATCCCAGGGTGCGGCCCCAGCATTTT
>TRBV29-1|TRBJ2-5|NA|TRBD2
CSLAASGSTETHYF
TGCAGCTTGGCGGCCAGCGGGAGCACTGAGACCCACTACTTC
>TRBV11-2|TRBJ2-3|medium-sized|TRBD2
CASSPPGLADTDTQYF
TGTGCCAGCAGCCCGCCGGGACTAGCGGACACAGATACGCAGTATTTT
>TRBV5-5|TRBJ1-3|NA|NA
CASSLSVGRARNTIYF
TGTGCAAGCAGCCTCTCTGTAGGTAGGGCCAGAAACACCATATATTTT
>TRBV19|TRBJ2-5|NA|NA
CPSSPHYQETQYF
TGTCCAAGTAGTCCTCATTACCAAGAGACCCAGTACTTC
>TRBV29-1|TRBJ2-3|NA|NA
CSVGGGSSTDTQYF
TGCAGCGTTGGGGGCGGGTCCTCCACAGATACGCAGTATTTT
>TRBV20-1|TRBJ2-2|NA|TRBD2
CSARLPGLVTGELLF
TGCAGTGCTAGATTGCCTGGACTAGTAACCGGGGAGCTGTTATTT
>TRBV29-1|TRBJ1-1|NA|NA
CSVGGEQDKTEAFF
TGCAGCGTTGGAGGGGAACAGGACAAGACTGAAGCTTTCTTT
>TRBV5-4|TRBJ2-5|many|NA
CASSLRMGAQGVSQYF
TGTGCCAGCAGCTTGAGGATGGGGGCACAGGGAGTCTCCCAGTACTTC
>TRBV2|TRBJ2-5|NA|TRBD2
CASDTSGSLLETQYF
TGTGCCAGCGACACTAGCGGGAGTCTGCTGGAGACCCAGTACTTC
>TRBV11-2|TRBJ1-1|NA|NA
CANSLLMLGSEVFF
TGTGCCAACAGTTTGCTAATGCTGGGATCTGAAGTTTTCTTT
>TRBV10-3|TRBJ2-3|once|NA
CATARGGEGTDTQYF
TGTGCCACCGCTCGGGGCGGCGAGGGCACAGATACGCAGTATTTT
>TRBV4-2|TRBJ2-1|NA|NA
CASSRGAEQFF
TGTGCCAGCAGTCGAGGTGCTGAGCAGTTCTTC
>TRBV7-3|TRBJ2-5|many|NA
CASSSEGETQYF
TGTGCCAGCAGCTCAGAGGGAGAGACCCAGTACTTC
>TRBV11-1|TRBJ1-2|NA|NA
CTSSSQGGRGYTF
TGTACTAGCAGCTCACAAGGGGGAAGAGGCTACACCTTC
>TRBV12-3/TRBV12-4|TRBJ2-5|NA|NA
CASSLANEAQYF
TGTGCCAGCAGTTTAGCCAACGAGGCCCAGTACTTC
>TRBV6-5|TRBJ2-1|NA|TRBD2
CAPTRTSGQLSYNEQFF
TGTGCCCCTACGAGGACTAGCGGGCAGCTATCCTACAATGAGCAGTTCTTC
>TRBV11-1|TRBJ2-2|NA|NA
CASSVAISGSHHTVELFF
TGTGCCAGCAGCGTAGCTATCAGCGGTAGTCACCACACCGTGGAGCTGTTTTTT
>TRBV29-1|TRBJ2-3|NA|NA
CSLVSDTDARYF
TGCAGCCTTGTTTCAGACACAGATGCGCGGTATTTT